This T cell receptor beta chain was obtained from a study of PD-L1 blockade in urothelial cancer. For the study at large: Administration of atezolizumab to patients began at some point between 2013 and 2015, at 1,200 mg intravenously every 3 weeks. Male patients with bladder-origin urothelial cancer numbered about 90% of the roughly 29. Study patients had been treated with 0 to 3 previous chemotherapy regimens.

This table comes from immunoSEQ multiplex PCR, and its TCRdb copy is limited to in-frame clones, with some not included. The table lists some 67,000 clones, roughly 89% of them singletons. J was trimmed by 1 base and V by 6 bases; bases with no gene match: 0. Germline assignment: CDR1 SNHLY and CDR2 FYNNEI. The CDR3 has 14 residues. Samples were collected from each patient before treatment and during treatment. Each patient gave between 1 and 8 of them in total. The TCR sequence derives from a man aged 60 to 69 with urothelial cancer. The chain is built from TRBV2 and TRBJ2-5; TRBD1 matches 12 bases. Sequenced here: PBMCs, sampled around atezolizumab (anti-PD-L1) treatment. The CDR3 sequence is CASRGQGAQETQYF. CDR3 nucleotides: TGTGCCAGCAGGGGACAGGGGGCCCAAGAGACCCAGTACTTC.